These 10 T cell receptor beta chains were sequenced from one sample in a study of blood T cell repertoires in COVID-19. Assay: immunoSEQ multiplex PCR; the TCRdb copy retains only in-frame clones and omits some. The sample carries 150,000 to 180,000 clones, roughly 80% recorded once. The sample consisted of peripheral blood. The receptor source for this set is a man older than 75 with acute or convalescent COVID-19.

J is TRBJ1-1 and V is TRBV28, with no clear D. The CDR3 sequence is 13 residues long. Per germline, CDR1 MDHEN and CDR2 SYDVKM. V was trimmed by 5 bases and J by 11 bases, leaving 18 bases between them. The chain's CDR3 is CASSRTPLPGAFF. The DNA for the CDR3 is TGTGCCAGCAGTCGGACCCCTCTCCCGGGGGCTTTCTTT.

The chain employs TRBV6-5 and TRBJ1-5, with TRBD1 identical over 9 bases. CDR1 and CDR2 (germline): MNHEY, SVGAGI. The CDR3 loop spans 14 amino acids. Trimming removed 5 bases from V and 6 bases from J; junction bases left unmatched: 5. This CDR3 reads CASSIQGAGQPQHF. As DNA, the CDR3 is TGTGCCAGCAGTATACAGGGGGCAGGTCAGCCCCAGCATTTT.

This rearrangement joins TRBV6-1 to TRBJ2-4; 9 bases are shared with TRBD2. The junction had 7 bases not matched to a gene; V was cut back by 4 bases and J by 3 bases. Germline-derived CDR1 and CDR2 are MNHNS and SASEGT. The CDR3 is made up of 16 amino acids. The CDR3 sequence is CASSAPGGGGKNIQYF. CDR3 sequence (DNA): TGTGCCAGCAGTGCCCCGGGCGGGGGGGGCAAAAACATTCAGTACTTC.

The V call is TRBV6-5, the J call TRBJ2-6; D gene unclear. V lost 4 bases to trimming and J lost 2 bases, with 12 bases between them. CDR3 length: 16 amino acids. The V gene's germline CDR1 is MNHEY and CDR2 SVGAGI. The DNA for the CDR3 is TGTGCCAGCAGTTCCACACACACAGCTGGGGCCAACGTCCTGACTTTC. Encoded protein: CASSSTHTAGANVLTF.

This clone has more than one count but fewer than ten. The gene calls are TRBV6-6 and TRBJ1-2; D not certain. Germline V CDR1 and CDR2: MNHNY, SVGAGI (reference sequence). CDR3 length: 12 residues. Trimming removed 0 bases from V and 6 bases from J, with 5 bases in between. DNA for the CDR3: TGTGCCAGCAGTTACTCGGCGGATGGCTACACCTTC. Its protein product is CASSYSADGYTF.

The chain is built from TRBV5-1 and TRBJ1-3; TRBD1 is a possible D gene (6 bases). From germline, CDR1 is SGHRS and CDR2 YFSETQ. V was cut by 2 bases and J by 4 bases, with 10 bases left in between. The CDR3 has 14 amino acids. The CDR3 is CASSLQGAGNTIYF. The CDR3 nucleotides read TGCGCCAGCAGCTTACAGGGAGCCGGAAACACCATATATTTT.

The genes are TRBV11-2 and TRBJ2-3, with 7 positions matching TRBD2. The germline CDR1 and CDR2 sequences are SGHAT and FQNNGV. The V segment lost 3 bases and the J segment 2 bases; nucleotides outside the gene matches: 14. The CDR3 totals 18 residues. CDR3 in amino acids: CASSFSLVGAGHTDTQYF. CDR3 DNA sequence: TGTGCCAGCAGCTTTTCCTTGGTCGGAGCGGGGCACACAGATACGCAGTATTTT.

The chain employs TRBV15 and TRBJ1-5; 7 bases are a match to TRBD1. The J segment lost 1 base and the V segment lost 0 bases, leaving 12 bases of the junction unmatched. The CDR3 is 19 amino acids. Germline V CDR1 and CDR2: LNHNV, YYDKDF (reference sequence). CDR3 DNA: TGTGCCACCAGCAGAGATACGGCCGAGGGGACAGTCAGCAATCAGCCCCAGCATTTT. Residues: CATSRDTAEGTVSNQPQHF.

The V gene is TRBV2, the J gene TRBJ2-7, with D perhaps TRBD2 (6 bases). Between the trimmed V and J ends, which lost 6 bases and 0 bases, there was a span of 12 bases. Germline CDR1 and CDR2: SNHLY and FYNNEI. This CDR3 spans 14 amino acids. The CDR3 here is CASRFRGSSYEQYV. The CDR3, as DNA: TGTGCCAGCAGGTTTCGGGGGAGCTCCTACGAGCAGTACGTC.

The genes are TRBV5-1 and TRBJ2-3; the match to TRBD2 covers 11 bases. Per the germline V gene, CDR1 is SGHRS and CDR2 is YFSETQ. With 0 bases clipped from V and 0 bases from J, the junction kept 6 bases outside the gene matches. The CDR3 runs to 18 residues. The CDR3 region is CASSLALAGGPSTDTQYF. CDR3 DNA sequence: TGCGCCAGCAGCTTGGCGCTAGCGGGGGGCCCTAGCACAGATACGCAGTATTTT. The whole variable domain, filled in from reference TRBV5-1 and TRBJ2-3, reads KAGVTQTPRYLIKTRGQQVTLSCSPISGHRSVSWYQQTPGQGLQFLFEYFSETQRNKGNFPGRFSGRQFSNSRSEMNVSTLELGDSALYLCASSLALAGGPSTDTQYFGPGTRLTVL.